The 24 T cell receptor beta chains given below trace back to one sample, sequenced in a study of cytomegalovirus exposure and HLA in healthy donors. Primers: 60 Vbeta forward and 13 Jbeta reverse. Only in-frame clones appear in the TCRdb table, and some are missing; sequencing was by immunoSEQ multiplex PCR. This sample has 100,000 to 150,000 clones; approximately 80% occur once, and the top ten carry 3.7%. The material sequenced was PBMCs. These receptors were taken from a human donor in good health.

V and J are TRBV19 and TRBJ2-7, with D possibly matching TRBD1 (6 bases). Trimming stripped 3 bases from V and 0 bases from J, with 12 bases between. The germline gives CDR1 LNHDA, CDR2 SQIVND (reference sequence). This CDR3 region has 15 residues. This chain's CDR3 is CASSIGRGGSYEQYF. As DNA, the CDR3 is TGTGCCAGTAGTATTGGCAGGGGCGGCTCCTACGAGCAGTACTTC. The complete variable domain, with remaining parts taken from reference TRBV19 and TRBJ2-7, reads DGGITQSPKYLFRKEGQNVTLSCEQNLNHDAMYWYRQDPGQGLRLIYYSQIVNDFQKGDIAEGYSVSREKKESFPLTVTSAQKNPTAFYLCASSIGRGGSYEQYFGPGTRLTVT.

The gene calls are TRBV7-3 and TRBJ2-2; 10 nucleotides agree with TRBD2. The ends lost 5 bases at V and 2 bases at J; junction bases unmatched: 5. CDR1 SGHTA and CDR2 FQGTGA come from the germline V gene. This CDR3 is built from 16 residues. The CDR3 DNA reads TGTGCCAGCAGCCCCCGGACTAGCGGAAACACCGGGGAGCTGTTTTTT. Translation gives CASSPRTSGNTGELFF.

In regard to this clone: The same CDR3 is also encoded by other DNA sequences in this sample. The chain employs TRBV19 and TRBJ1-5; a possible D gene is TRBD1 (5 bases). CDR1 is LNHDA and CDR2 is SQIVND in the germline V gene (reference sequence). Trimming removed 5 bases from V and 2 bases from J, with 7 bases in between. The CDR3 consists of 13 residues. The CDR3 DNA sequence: TGTGCCAGTAGTGGAGGGGGCAATCAGCCCCAGCATTTT. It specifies CASSGGGNQPQHF.

DNA of the CDR3: TGTGCCAGCAGCTTCCGACTAGGACCCGAGACCCAGTACTTC. Translation: CASSFRLGPETQYF. V and J are TRBV5-4 and TRBJ2-5; the D gene is possibly TRBD2 (6 bases). The CDR3 loop spans 14 amino acids. Trimming cost V 2 bases and J 5 bases, with 13 bases left between them. CDR1 and CDR2 from the germline V gene are SGHNT and YYREEE (reference sequence).

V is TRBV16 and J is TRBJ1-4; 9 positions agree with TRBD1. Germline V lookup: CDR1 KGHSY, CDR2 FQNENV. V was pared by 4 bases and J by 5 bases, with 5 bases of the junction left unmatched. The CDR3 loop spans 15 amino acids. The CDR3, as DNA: TGTGCCAGCAGCCGGTCCGGGACAGGGAATGAAAAACTGTTTTTT. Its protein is CASSRSGTGNEKLFF.

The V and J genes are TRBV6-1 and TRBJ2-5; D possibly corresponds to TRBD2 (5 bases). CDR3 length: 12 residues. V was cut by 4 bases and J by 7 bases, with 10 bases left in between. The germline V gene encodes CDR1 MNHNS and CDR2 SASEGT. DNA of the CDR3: TGTGCCAGCAGTGGGACTGCAAGGACCCAGTACTTC. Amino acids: CASSGTARTQYF.

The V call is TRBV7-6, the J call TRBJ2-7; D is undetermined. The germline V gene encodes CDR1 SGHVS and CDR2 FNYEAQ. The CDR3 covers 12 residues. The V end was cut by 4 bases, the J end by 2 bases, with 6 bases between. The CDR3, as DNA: TGTGCCAGCAGCTCGTATACCTACGAGCAGTACTTC. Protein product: CASSSYTYEQYF.

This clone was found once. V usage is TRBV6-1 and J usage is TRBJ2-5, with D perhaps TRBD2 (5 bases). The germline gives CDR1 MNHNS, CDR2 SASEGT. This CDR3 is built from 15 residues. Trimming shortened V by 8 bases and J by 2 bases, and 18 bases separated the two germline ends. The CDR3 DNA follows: TGTGCCAGCCTGGCGGGTCCTCTAGGACAAGAGACCCAGTACTTC. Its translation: CASLAGPLGQETQYF.

CDR3 DNA: TGCGCCAGCAGCTTGGCCTCTAGCGGAGGAAGCTCCTACGAGCAGTACTTC. This sequence encodes CASSLASSGGSSYEQYF. The chain recombines TRBV5-1 with TRBJ2-7; 7 nucleotides align to TRBD2. The CDR3 has 17 amino acids. V was clipped by 0 bases and J by 0 bases; unmatched bases: 9. Germline V gene lookup returns CDR1 SGHRS and CDR2 YFSETQ.

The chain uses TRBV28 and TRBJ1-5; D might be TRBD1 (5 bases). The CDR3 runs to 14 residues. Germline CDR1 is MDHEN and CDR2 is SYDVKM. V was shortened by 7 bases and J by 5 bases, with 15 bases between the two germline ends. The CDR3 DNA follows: TGTGCCAGCAAACTTATCTCGGGGGATCAGCCCCAGCATTTT. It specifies CASKLISGDQPQHF.

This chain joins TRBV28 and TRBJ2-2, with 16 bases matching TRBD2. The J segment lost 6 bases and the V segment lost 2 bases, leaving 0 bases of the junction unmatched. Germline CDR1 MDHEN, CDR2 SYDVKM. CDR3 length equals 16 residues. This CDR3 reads CASSLGTSGRAGELFF. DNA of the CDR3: TGTGCCAGCAGTTTAGGGACTAGCGGGAGGGCCGGGGAGCTGTTTTTT. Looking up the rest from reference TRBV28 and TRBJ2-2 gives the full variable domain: DVKVTQSSRYLVKRTGEKVFLECVQDMDHENMFWYRQDPGLGLRLIYFSYDVKMKEKGDIPEGYSVSREKKERFSLILESASTNQTSMYLCASSLGTSGRAGELFFGEGSRLTVL.

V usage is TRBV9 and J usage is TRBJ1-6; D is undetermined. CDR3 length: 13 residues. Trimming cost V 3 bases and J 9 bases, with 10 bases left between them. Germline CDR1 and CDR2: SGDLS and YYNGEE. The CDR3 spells CASSAGEGSPLHF. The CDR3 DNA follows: TGTGCCAGCAGCGCCGGGGAAGGTTCACCCCTCCACTTT.

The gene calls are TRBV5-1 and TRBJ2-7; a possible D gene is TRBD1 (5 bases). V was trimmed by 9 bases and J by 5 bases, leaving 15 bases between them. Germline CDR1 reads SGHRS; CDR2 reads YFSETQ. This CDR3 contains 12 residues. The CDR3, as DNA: TGCGCCAATCTCCCAGGGCTCGACGAGCAGTACTTC. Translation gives CANLPGLDEQYF. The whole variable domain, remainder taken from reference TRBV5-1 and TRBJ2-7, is KAGVTQTPRYLIKTRGQQVTLSCSPISGHRSVSWYQQTPGQGLQFLFEYFSETQRNKGNFPGRFSGRQFSNSRSEMNVSTLELGDSALYLCANLPGLDEQYFGPGTRLTVT.

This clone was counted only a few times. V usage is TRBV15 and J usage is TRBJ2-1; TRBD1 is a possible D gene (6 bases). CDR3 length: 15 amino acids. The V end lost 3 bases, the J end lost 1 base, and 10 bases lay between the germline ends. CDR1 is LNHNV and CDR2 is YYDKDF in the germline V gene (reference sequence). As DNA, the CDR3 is TGTGCCACCAGCAGCCAGACAGGTTCCTACAATGAGCAGTTCTTC. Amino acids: CATSSQTGSYNEQFF.

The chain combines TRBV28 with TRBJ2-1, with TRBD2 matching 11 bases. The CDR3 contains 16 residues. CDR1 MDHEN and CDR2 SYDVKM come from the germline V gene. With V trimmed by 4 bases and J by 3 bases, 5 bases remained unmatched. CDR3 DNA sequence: TGTGCCAGCAGTTATTATGGGACTAGCGGCTACAATGAGCAGTTCTTC. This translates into CASSYYGTSGYNEQFF. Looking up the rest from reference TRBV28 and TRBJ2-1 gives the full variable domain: DVKVTQSSRYLVKRTGEKVFLECVQDMDHENMFWYRQDPGLGLRLIYFSYDVKMKEKGDIPEGYSVSREKKERFSLILESASTNQTSMYLCASSYYGTSGYNEQFFGPGTRLTVL.

CDR3 sequence (DNA): TGTGCCATCGGGGGGAGTTCAGCGGGGGAAAAACTGTTTTTT. This encodes CAIGGSSAGEKLFF. V is TRBV10-3 and J is TRBJ1-4; a possible D gene is TRBD1 (5 bases). CDR1 and CDR2 from the germline V gene are ENHRY and SYGVKD. The CDR3 sequence is 14 residues long. V was pared by 8 bases and J by 8 bases, with 18 bases between.

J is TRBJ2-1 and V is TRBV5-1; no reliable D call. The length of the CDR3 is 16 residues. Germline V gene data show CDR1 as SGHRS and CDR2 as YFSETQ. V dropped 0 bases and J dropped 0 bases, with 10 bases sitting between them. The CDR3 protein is CASSLEPRSSYNEQFF. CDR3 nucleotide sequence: TGCGCCAGCAGCTTGGAGCCAAGGAGCTCCTACAATGAGCAGTTCTTC.

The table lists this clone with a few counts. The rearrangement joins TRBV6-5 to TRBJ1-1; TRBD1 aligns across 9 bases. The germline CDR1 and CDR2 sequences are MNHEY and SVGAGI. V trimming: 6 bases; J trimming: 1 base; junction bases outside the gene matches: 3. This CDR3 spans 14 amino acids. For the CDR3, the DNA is TGTGCCAGCAGCCCGACAGGGGGGAACACTGAAGCTTTCTTT. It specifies CASSPTGGNTEAFF.

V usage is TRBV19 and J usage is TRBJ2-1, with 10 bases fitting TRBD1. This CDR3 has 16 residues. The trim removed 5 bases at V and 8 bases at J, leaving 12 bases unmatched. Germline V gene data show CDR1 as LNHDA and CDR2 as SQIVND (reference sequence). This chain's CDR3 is CASSDWTGGQRYEQFF. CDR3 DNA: TGTGCCAGTAGTGACTGGACAGGGGGACAGAGATATGAGCAGTTCTTC. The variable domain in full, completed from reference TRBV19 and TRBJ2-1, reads DGGITQSPKYLFRKEGQNVTLSCEQNLNHDAMYWYRQDPGQGLRLIYYSQIVNDFQKGDIAEGYSVSREKKESFPLTVTSAQKNPTAFYLCASSDWTGGQRYEQFFGPGTRLTVL.

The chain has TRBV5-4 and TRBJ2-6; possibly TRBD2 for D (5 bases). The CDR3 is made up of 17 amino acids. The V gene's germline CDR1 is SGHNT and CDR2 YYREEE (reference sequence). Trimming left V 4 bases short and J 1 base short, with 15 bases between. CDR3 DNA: TGTGCCAGCAGCCGAGGGTCGGCAGGTTCTGGGGCCAACGTCCTGACTTTC. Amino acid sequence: CASSRGSAGSGANVLTF. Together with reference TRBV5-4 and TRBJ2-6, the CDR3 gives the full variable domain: ETGVTQSPTHLIKTRGQQVTLRCSSQSGHNTVSWYQQALGQGPQFIFQYYREEENGRGNFPPRFSGLQFPNYSSELNVNALELDDSALYLCASSRGSAGSGANVLTFGAGSRLTVL.

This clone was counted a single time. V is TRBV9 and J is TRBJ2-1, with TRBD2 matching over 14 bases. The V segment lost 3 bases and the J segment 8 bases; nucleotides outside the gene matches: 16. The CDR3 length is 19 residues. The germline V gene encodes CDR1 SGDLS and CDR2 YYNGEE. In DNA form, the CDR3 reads TGTGCCAGCAGCGCCCAGATGCGACTAGCGGGAGGGCAGGTGGATGAGCAGTTCTTC. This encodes CASSAQMRLAGGQVDEQFF.

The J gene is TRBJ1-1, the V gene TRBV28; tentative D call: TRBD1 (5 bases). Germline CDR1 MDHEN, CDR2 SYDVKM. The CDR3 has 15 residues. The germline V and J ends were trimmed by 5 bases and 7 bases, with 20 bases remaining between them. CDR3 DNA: TGTGCCAGCAGTCACCCCGGTGGAGTGGGGCGTGAAGCTTTCTTT. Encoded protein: CASSHPGGVGREAFF.

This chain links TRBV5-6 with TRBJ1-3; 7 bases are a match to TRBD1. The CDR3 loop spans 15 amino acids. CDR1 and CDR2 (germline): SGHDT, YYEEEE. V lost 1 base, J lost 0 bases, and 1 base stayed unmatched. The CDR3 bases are TGTGCCAGCAGCTTGCGGGACAGCTCTGGAAACACCATATATTTT. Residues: CASSLRDSSGNTIYF. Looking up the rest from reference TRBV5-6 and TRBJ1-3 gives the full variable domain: DAGVTQSPTHLIKTRGQQVTLRCSPKSGHDTVSWYQQALGQGPQFIFQYYEEEERQRGNFPDRFSGHQFPNYSSELNVNALLLGDSALYLCASSLRDSSGNTIYFGEGSWLTVV.

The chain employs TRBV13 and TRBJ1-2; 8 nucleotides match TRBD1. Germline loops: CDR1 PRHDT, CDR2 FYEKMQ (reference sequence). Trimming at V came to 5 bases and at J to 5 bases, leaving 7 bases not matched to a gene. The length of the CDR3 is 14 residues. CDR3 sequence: CASSPTDRVYGYTF. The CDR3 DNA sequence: TGTGCCAGCAGCCCCACGGACAGGGTATATGGCTACACCTTC.